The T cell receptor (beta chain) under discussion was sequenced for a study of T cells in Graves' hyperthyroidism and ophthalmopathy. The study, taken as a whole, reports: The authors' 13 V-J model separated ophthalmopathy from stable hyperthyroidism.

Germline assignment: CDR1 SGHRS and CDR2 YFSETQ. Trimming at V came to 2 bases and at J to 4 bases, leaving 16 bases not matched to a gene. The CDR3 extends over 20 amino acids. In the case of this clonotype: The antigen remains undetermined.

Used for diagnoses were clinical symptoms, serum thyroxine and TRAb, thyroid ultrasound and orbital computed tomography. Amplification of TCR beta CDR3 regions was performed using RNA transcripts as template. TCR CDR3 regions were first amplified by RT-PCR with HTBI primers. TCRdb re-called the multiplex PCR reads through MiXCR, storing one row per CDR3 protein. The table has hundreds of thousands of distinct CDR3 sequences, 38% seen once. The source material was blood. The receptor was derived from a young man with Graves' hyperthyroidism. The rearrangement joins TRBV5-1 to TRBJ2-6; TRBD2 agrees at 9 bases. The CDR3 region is CASSFVSRLAGSAGANVLTF. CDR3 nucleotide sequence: TGCGCCAGCAGCTTTGTCTCGCGGCTAGCGGGAAGCGCGGGGGCCAACGTCCTGACTTTC.